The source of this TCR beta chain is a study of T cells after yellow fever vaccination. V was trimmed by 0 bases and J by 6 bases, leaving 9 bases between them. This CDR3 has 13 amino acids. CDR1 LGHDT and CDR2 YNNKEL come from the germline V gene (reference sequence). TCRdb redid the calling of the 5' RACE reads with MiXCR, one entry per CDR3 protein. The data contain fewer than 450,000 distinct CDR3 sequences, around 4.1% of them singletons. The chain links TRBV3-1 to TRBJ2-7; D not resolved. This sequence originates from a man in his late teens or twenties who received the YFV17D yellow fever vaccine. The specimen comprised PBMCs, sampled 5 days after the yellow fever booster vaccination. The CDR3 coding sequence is TGTGCCAGCAGCCAAGATTTGAGAAGCGAGCAGTACGTC. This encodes CASSQDLRSEQYV.